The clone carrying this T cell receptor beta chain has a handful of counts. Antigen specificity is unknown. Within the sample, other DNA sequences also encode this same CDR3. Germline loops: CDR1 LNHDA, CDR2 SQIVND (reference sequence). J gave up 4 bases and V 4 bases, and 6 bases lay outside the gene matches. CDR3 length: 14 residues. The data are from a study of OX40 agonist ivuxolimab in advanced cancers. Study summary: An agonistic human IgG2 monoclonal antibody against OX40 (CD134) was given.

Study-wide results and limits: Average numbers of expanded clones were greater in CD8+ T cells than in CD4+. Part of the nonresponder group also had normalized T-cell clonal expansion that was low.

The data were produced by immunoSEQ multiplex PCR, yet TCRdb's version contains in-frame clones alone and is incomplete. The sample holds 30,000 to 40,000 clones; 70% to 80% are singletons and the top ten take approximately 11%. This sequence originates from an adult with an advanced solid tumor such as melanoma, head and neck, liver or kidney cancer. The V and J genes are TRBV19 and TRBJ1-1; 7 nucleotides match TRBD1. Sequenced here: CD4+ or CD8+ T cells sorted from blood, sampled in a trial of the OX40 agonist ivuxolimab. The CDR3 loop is CASSKQGKGTEAFF. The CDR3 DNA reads TGTGCCAGTAGTAAACAGGGGAAGGGCACTGAAGCTTTCTTT.